A single sample is the source of the 26 T cell receptor beta chains below, sequenced in a study of blood T cell repertoires in COVID-19. Clones were sequenced by immunoSEQ multiplex PCR, and TCRdb holds only the in-frame ones, with some missing. The sample lists 150,000 to 200,000 clones; 60% to 80% were seen once. The sequenced sample consisted of PBMCs or T cells enriched from blood (not recorded which). All receptors derive from a woman aged 50 to 60 who had recovered from COVID-19.

In its sample, this clone was seen once. The chain carries TRBV27 and TRBJ2-3, with TRBD1 identical over 7 bases. CDR1 is MNHEY and CDR2 is SMNVEV in the germline V gene (reference sequence). The CDR3 has 15 residues. V lost 3 bases to trimming and J lost 0 bases; unmatched junction nucleotides: 3. The CDR3 loop is CASSFPGGSTDTQYF. CDR3 coding DNA: TGTGCCAGCAGTTTTCCAGGGGGTAGCACAGATACGCAGTATTTT.

The chain employs TRBV28 and TRBJ2-7; D is ambiguous. V gave up 4 bases and J gave up 3 bases, with 13 bases separating them. Germline V lookup: CDR1 MDHEN, CDR2 SYDVKM. The CDR3 is made up of 14 amino acids. In nucleotides, the CDR3 is TGTGCCAGCAGTTCCTCGTCCAGGTACTACGAGCAGTACTTC. This sequence encodes CASSSSSRYYEQYF. The variable domain in full, completed from reference TRBV28 and TRBJ2-7, reads DVKVTQSSRYLVKRTGEKVFLECVQDMDHENMFWYRQDPGLGLRLIYFSYDVKMKEKGDIPEGYSVSREKKERFSLILESASTNQTSMYLCASSSSSRYYEQYFGPGTRLTVT.

The chain recombines TRBV27 with TRBJ2-2, with TRBD2 identical over 8 bases. CDR3 length equals 14 residues. Per germline, CDR1 MNHEY and CDR2 SMNVEV (reference sequence). Trimming at V came to 5 bases and at J to 2 bases, leaving 1 base not matched to a gene. This CDR3 is CASSSGSNTGELFF. The CDR3 nucleotides are TGTGCCAGCAGTAGCGGGAGCAACACCGGGGAGCTGTTTTTT.

The rearrangement joins TRBV5-1 to TRBJ1-2, with D unresolved. The CDR3 has 16 residues. V was pared by 0 bases and J by 8 bases, with 20 bases between. Looked up from germline, CDR1 is SGHRS and CDR2 is YFSETQ. The CDR3 coding sequence is TGCGCCAGCAGCTTGGCAGCAGGCATAGAAGGATCCGGCTACACCTTC. Translation: CASSLAAGIEGSGYTF.

V is TRBV19 and J is TRBJ1-4; the D is unclear. Trimming pared 6 bases from V and 8 bases from J, leaving 19 bases between. The CDR3 totals 15 residues. Germline lookup yields CDR1 LNHDA and CDR2 SQIVND (reference sequence). The CDR3 DNA is TGTGCCAGTAGACCTCTCGGCGGGGTGGGGGAAAAACTGTTTTTT. This translates into CASRPLGGVGEKLFF.

The rearrangement joins TRBV10-2 to TRBJ2-5, with D perhaps TRBD1 (5 bases). The CDR3 covers 13 residues. V lost 5 bases and J lost 5, with 12 bases in between. The germline V gene encodes CDR1 WSHSY and CDR2 SAAADI. CDR3 coding DNA: TGCGCCAGCAGTTGGGGCTTGGTGGAGACCCAGTACTTC. It is translated as CASSWGLVETQYF.

The V and J genes are TRBV9 and TRBJ2-5; D is unresolved. The length of the CDR3 is 11 residues. The ends were cut back, 7 bases at V and 5 bases at J, with 9 bases in the middle. Germline CDR1 SGDLS, CDR2 YYNGEE. The CDR3 bases are TGTGCCAGCGGCCCGGAGGAGACCCAGTACTTC. It specifies CASGPEETQYF.

The V gene is TRBV28, the J gene TRBJ2-7; D is unresolved. The V and J ends lost 4 bases and 0 bases respectively, with 4 bases between them. The CDR3 is 12 amino acids. Germline assignment: CDR1 MDHEN and CDR2 SYDVKM. The DNA for the CDR3 is TGTGCCAGCAGTTCGGGCTCCTACGAGCAGTACTTC. This sequence encodes CASSSGSYEQYF.

The V call is TRBV11-3, the J call TRBJ2-3; 15 bases align to TRBD2. CDR1 is SGHNT and CDR2 is YENEEA in the germline V gene. CDR3 size: 17 residues. Unmatched junction bases numbered 5, after V lost 5 bases and J lost 2 bases. The CDR3, as DNA: TGTGCCAGCAGCCCGGGACTAGCGGGAGGCTACACAGATACGCAGTATTTT. This codes for CASSPGLAGGYTDTQYF.

This chain joins TRBV7-2 and TRBJ2-1; a possible D gene is TRBD1 (6 bases). Germline-derived CDR1 and CDR2 are SGHTA and FQGNSA. This CDR3 has 15 amino acids. Trimming took 4 bases from V and 9 from J, leaving 19 bases between them. CDR3 DNA sequence: TGTGCCAGCAGCTACGCCGGGACAAGCTACGGTGAGCAGTTCTTC. Its translation: CASSYAGTSYGEQFF.

The chain carries TRBV9 and TRBJ2-3; a possible D gene is TRBD2 (5 bases). Trimming shortened V by 3 bases and J by 5 bases, and 10 bases separated the two germline ends. Germline lookup yields CDR1 SGDLS and CDR2 YYNGEE. The CDR3 runs 13 residues. CDR3 loop: CASSAKREDTQYF. The DNA for the CDR3 is TGTGCCAGCAGCGCGAAACGGGAAGATACGCAGTATTTT.

On this clone: At one boundary the junction diverges from the germline segment, which might be a read error. The rearrangement uses TRBV6-5 and TRBJ1-4; the match to TRBD1 covers 8 bases. This CDR3 comprises 13 residues. Germline V gene data show CDR1 as MNHEY and CDR2 as SVGAGI. CDR3 residues: CAGSGTGSEKLFF. Written as DNA, the CDR3 is TGTGCCGGCAGCGGGACAGGAAGTGAAAAACTGTTTTTT.

In the case of this clone: One end of the junction is discordant with germline, which a read error may explain. The chain carries TRBV9 and TRBJ1-5; 8 bases fit TRBD1. CDR3 length: 14 residues. Germline V gives CDR1 SGDLS, CDR2 YYNGEE. This CDR3 is CASSQGQVNRPQHF. In DNA form, the CDR3 reads TGTGCCAGCAGCCAGGGACAGGTCAATCGGCCCCAGCATTTT.

This chain joins TRBV20-1 and TRBJ1-6; D is ambiguous. V lost 3 bases to trimming and J lost 8 bases, with 14 bases between them. CDR3 length: 14 residues. CDR1 is DFQATT, CDR2 SNEGSKA, per germline (reference sequence). The CDR3 region is CSASSGRGDSPLHF. The CDR3, as DNA: TGCAGTGCTAGTTCTGGTCGCGGGGATTCACCCCTCCACTTT.

The chain combines TRBV19 with TRBJ1-6, with TRBD1 matching 7 bases. V was pared by 5 bases and J by 10 bases, with 14 bases of the junction left unmatched. The CDR3 has 16 residues. Germline V gene data show CDR1 as LNHDA and CDR2 as SQIVND (reference sequence). In nucleotides, the CDR3 is TGTGCCAGTAGTGCTAAACCGGGACAGCAACTCTCACCCCTCCACTTT. Amino acids: CASSAKPGQQLSPLHF.

V is TRBV9 and J is TRBJ2-7; maybe TRBD1 (5 bases). The CDR3 covers 14 residues. V gave up 4 bases and J gave up 0 bases, with 11 bases separating them. Germline V gene data show CDR1 as SGDLS and CDR2 as YYNGEE. CDR3 region: CASSPRQHSYEQYF. The CDR3 nucleotides are TGTGCCAGCAGCCCCCGACAGCACTCCTACGAGCAGTACTTC.

The chain recombines TRBV5-6 with TRBJ2-1, with 11 bases aligning to TRBD2. Germline V CDR1 and CDR2: SGHDT, YYEEEE. The CDR3 is 17 residues long. With V trimmed by 4 bases and J by 5 bases, 11 bases remained unmatched. DNA of the CDR3: TGTGCCAGCAGCCTAATAAAGACTAGCGGGAATGACAATGAGCAGTTCTTC. This codes for CASSLIKTSGNDNEQFF. Complete variable domain (other parts from reference TRBV5-6 and TRBJ2-1): DAGVTQSPTHLIKTRGQQVTLRCSPKSGHDTVSWYQQALGQGPQFIFQYYEEEERQRGNFPDRFSGHQFPNYSSELNVNALLLGDSALYLCASSLIKTSGNDNEQFFGPGTRLTVL.

The chain links TRBV28 to TRBJ2-7; TRBD2 agrees at 13 bases. The CDR3 spans 14 residues. The V segment lost 6 bases and the J segment 3 bases; nucleotides outside the gene matches: 2. Germline-derived CDR1 and CDR2 are MDHEN and SYDVKM. CDR3 bases: TGTGCCAGCAGGACTAGCGGGAGGATCTACGAGCAGTACTTC. As protein: CASRTSGRIYEQYF.

This chain uses TRBV7-8 with TRBJ2-7; TRBD1 is a possible D gene (6 bases). The CDR3 contains 16 residues. Germline V gene sequence: CDR1 SGHVS, CDR2 FQNEAQ. The V and J ends lost 6 bases and 5 bases respectively, with 23 bases between them. The CDR3 is CASSRYVQGIGDEQYF. The CDR3 DNA sequence: TGTGCCAGCAGTCGTTATGTACAGGGAATCGGCGACGAGCAGTACTTC.

The chain is built from TRBV19 and TRBJ1-2; D call uncertain. Deletions cut 4 bases from V and 1 base from J, with 16 bases between. The CDR3 spans 16 residues. The germline V gene has CDR1 LNHDA and CDR2 SQIVND (reference sequence). DNA for the CDR3: TGTGCCAGTAGTACCCCCATGCGGGGAATTAACTATGGCTACACCTTC. Protein product: CASSTPMRGINYGYTF.

The CDR3 reads CASSLAGGYTDTQYF. DNA for the CDR3: TGTGCCAGCAGCCTAGCGGGAGGGTACACAGATACGCAGTATTTT. This chain connects TRBV28 to TRBJ2-3, with 12 positions matching TRBD2. The CDR3 spans 15 residues. V was clipped by 6 bases and J by 2 bases; unmatched bases: 3. Looked up from germline, CDR1 is MDHEN and CDR2 is SYDVKM.

This sequence joins TRBV7-9 and TRBJ2-5; no clear D. Trimming pared 7 bases from V and 1 base from J, leaving 10 bases between. This CDR3 is 13 amino acids long. The V gene's germline CDR1 is SEHNR and CDR2 FQNEAQ (reference sequence). In DNA form, the CDR3 reads TGTGCCAGCAACCTACAGTCCCAAGAGACCCAGTACTTC. This encodes CASNLQSQETQYF.

The J gene is TRBJ1-1, the V gene TRBV27, with D tentatively TRBD1 (6 bases). Trimming removed 4 bases from V and 1 base from J, with 10 bases in between. Per the germline V gene, CDR1 is MNHEY and CDR2 is SMNVEV (reference sequence). The CDR3 loop spans 14 amino acids. CDR3 residues: CASSSNRENTEAFF. The CDR3 DNA is TGTGCCAGCAGTTCTAACAGGGAGAACACTGAAGCTTTCTTT.

This clone has a handful of counts. The V gene is TRBV14, the J gene TRBJ1-1; no definite D call. CDR1 is SGHDN, CDR2 FVKESK, per germline. The CDR3 loop spans 14 amino acids. The V and J ends lost 3 bases and 11 bases respectively, with 19 bases between them. CDR3 protein: CASSHMGGSAVAFF. The DNA of the CDR3 is TGTGCCAGCAGCCATATGGGAGGGTCCGCGGTGGCTTTCTTT.

The chain couples TRBV7-3 to TRBJ2-1; D possibly corresponds to TRBD1 (5 bases). Germline lookup yields CDR1 SGHTA and CDR2 FQGTGA. The CDR3 runs to 12 residues. Trimming stripped 5 bases from V and 11 bases from J, with 13 bases between. CDR3 sequence reads: CASSGPTGQQFF. CDR3 nucleotides: TGTGCCAGCAGCGGACCCACAGGCCAGCAGTTCTTC. Supplemented by reference TRBV7-3 and TRBJ2-1, the full variable domain reads GAGVSQTPSNKVTEKGKYVELRCDPISGHTALYWYRQSLGQGPEFLIYFQGTGAADDSGLPNDRFFAVRPEGSVSTLKIQRTERGDSAVYLCASSGPTGQQFFGPGTRLTVL.

The chain combines TRBV4-1 with TRBJ2-7; D is unclear. The CDR3 runs 14 residues. V dropped 0 bases and J dropped 5 bases, with 11 bases sitting between them. Germline-derived CDR1 and CDR2 are MGHRA and YSYEKL. The CDR3 coding sequence is TGCGCCAGCAGCCAAGACCCCTTAGCTGACGAGCAGTACTTC. Residues: CASSQDPLADEQYF.